The 10 T cell receptor beta chains given below trace back to one sample, sequenced in a study of blood T cell repertoires in COVID-19. Sequencing was performed with immunoSEQ multiplex PCR; in TCRdb, only in-frame clones are kept and a portion is missing. Of 250,000 to 350,000 clones in the sample, around 85% are singletons; the top ten hold around 2.1%. Specimen: peripheral blood. The receptors stem from a woman aged 30 to 39 who had recovered from COVID-19.

This chain connects TRBV3-1 (or the pseudogene TRBV3-2) to TRBJ2-7; unclear D gene. Between the trimmed V and J ends, which lost 4 bases and 5 bases, there was a span of 15 bases. The length of the CDR3 is 14 residues. The V gene's germline CDR1 is LGHDT and CDR2 YNNKEL (reference sequence). CDR3 protein: CASSPPLTADEQYF. The CDR3 nucleotides are TGTGCCAGCAGCCCCCCTTTAACCGCGGACGAGCAGTACTTC.

This chain connects TRBV11-2 to TRBJ2-1; 13 nucleotides align to TRBD2. V gave up 5 bases and J gave up 6 bases; unmatched junction bases: 4. The CDR3 extends over 15 amino acids. In germline, CDR1 is SGHAT, CDR2 FQNNGV. DNA for the CDR3: TGTGCCAGCAGCCCCCGACTAGCGGGAGGCAATGAGCAGTTCTTC. It is translated as CASSPRLAGGNEQFF.

This sequence joins TRBV7-9 and TRBJ1-5; D unclear. The ends were cut back, 4 bases at V and 5 bases at J, with 6 bases in the middle. There are 12 residues in the CDR3. Germline CDR1 SEHNR, CDR2 FQNEAQ (reference sequence). The CDR3 protein is CASSSFDQPQHF. The CDR3 coding sequence is TGTGCCAGCAGCTCTTTCGATCAGCCCCAGCATTTT.

On this clone: This specimen includes other DNA sequences encoding the same CDR3. The V gene is TRBV10-2, the J gene TRBJ1-1, with D tentatively TRBD1 (6 bases). V lost 6 bases, J lost 3 bases, and 11 bases lay in between. The germline V gene encodes CDR1 WSHSY and CDR2 SAAADI. This CDR3 has 13 residues. The CDR3 DNA is TGCGCCAGCAGCAGGGACACCTACACTGAAGCTTTCTTT. Amino acids: CASSRDTYTEAFF.

CDR3 nucleotide sequence: TGTGCCAGCAGCCAAATTGCGGGGTCGCCGGGAGCTTACAATGAGCAGTTCTTC. It encodes CASSQIAGSPGAYNEQFF. The rearrangement joins TRBV3-1 (or the pseudogene TRBV3-2) to TRBJ2-1; D is possibly TRBD2 (6 bases). V was cut by 2 bases and J by 4 bases, with 21 bases left in between. The CDR3 spans 18 residues. Germline CDR1 reads LGHDT; CDR2 reads YNNKEL (reference sequence).

This chain connects TRBV3-1 (or the pseudogene TRBV3-2) to TRBJ1-5; D is perhaps TRBD1 (6 bases). This CDR3 is built from 13 residues. From germline, CDR1 is LGHDT and CDR2 YNNKEL (reference sequence). The ends were cut back, 4 bases at V and 7 bases at J, with 11 bases in the middle. The CDR3 sequence: CASSRDIGQPQHF. As DNA, the CDR3 is TGTGCCAGCAGCCGGGACATAGGACAGCCCCAGCATTTT.

V and J are TRBV5-1 and TRBJ2-7; D is perhaps TRBD2 (5 bases). V was cut by 4 bases and J by 2 bases, with 16 bases left in between. Germline assignment: CDR1 SGHRS and CDR2 YFSETQ. The CDR3 covers 15 residues. The chain's CDR3 is CASSPQRAATYEQYF. CDR3 nucleotide sequence: TGCGCCAGCAGCCCCCAGAGGGCAGCCACCTACGAGCAGTACTTC.

This chain uses TRBV10-1 with TRBJ2-7, with 7 bases fitting TRBD1. The CDR3 runs to 12 residues. Germline V gives CDR1 WNHNN, CDR2 SYGVQD (reference sequence). Trimming cost V 10 bases and J 4 bases; bases outside gene matches: 7. CDR3 sequence (DNA): TGCGCCATAGACAGGGACGGGTACGAGCAGTACTTC. As protein: CAIDRDGYEQYF.

This rearrangement joins TRBV19 to TRBJ1-1; D not certain. The germline V gene encodes CDR1 LNHDA and CDR2 SQIVND (reference sequence). The CDR3 spans 13 residues. Trimming removed 3 bases at V and 2 bases at J, with 7 bases between. The CDR3 reads CASSMSHNTEAFF. DNA of the CDR3: TGTGCCAGTAGTATGTCCCATAACACTGAAGCTTTCTTT.

The chain recombines TRBV7-2 with TRBJ2-2, with D possibly being TRBD1 (5 bases). The V end was cut by 1 base, the J end by 9 bases, with 18 bases between. The CDR3 length is 16 residues. Germline V lookup: CDR1 SGHTA, CDR2 FQGNSA. Here the CDR3 reads CASSLDPSGIYRELFF. The CDR3 nucleotides read TGTGCCAGCAGCTTAGATCCATCAGGGATCTACCGGGAGCTGTTTTTT.